The 21 T cell receptor beta chains presented below share a single source sample, sequenced in a study of siplizumab effects on memory and regulatory T cells. Measured with immunoSEQ multiplex PCR; TCRdb has only the in-frame clones, and not every one. The sample holds 100,000 or so clones; more than 85% are singletons and the top ten take under 3%. Specimen: CD4+ T cells sorted from blood. These receptors were taken from a human donor in good health. Some clones in this sample may be carry-over from other donors' samples.

The chain uses TRBV11-3 and TRBJ2-1, with D unclear. This CDR3 is built from 13 residues. The germline CDR1 and CDR2 sequences are SGHNT and YENEEA. Trimming removed 0 bases from V and 13 bases from J, with 13 bases in between. CDR3 sequence reads: CASSLDKSLVQFF. As DNA, the CDR3 is TGTGCCAGCAGCTTAGATAAATCCCTAGTCCAGTTCTTC.

The chain is built from TRBV5-4 and TRBJ2-2; no firm D call. Trimming stripped 0 bases from V and 0 bases from J, with 6 bases between. The length of the CDR3 is 15 residues. Germline V gene sequence: CDR1 SGHNT, CDR2 YYREEE (reference sequence). CDR3 in amino acids: CASSLAVANTGELFF. The CDR3 nucleotides are TGTGCCAGCAGCTTGGCTGTAGCGAACACCGGGGAGCTGTTTTTT.

The V and J genes are TRBV6-5 and TRBJ1-1; 8 nucleotides line up with TRBD1. After removal of 2 bases from V and 2 bases from J, the junction contained 1 base not matched to a gene. Germline CDR1 is MNHEY and CDR2 is SVGAGI. CDR3 size: 14 residues. CDR3 region: CASSYTGGNTEAFF. In nucleotides, the CDR3 is TGTGCCAGCAGTTACACAGGGGGAAACACTGAAGCTTTCTTT.

This chain uses TRBV11-2 with TRBJ2-7; TRBD2 matches at 12 bases. Germline CDR1 SGHAT, CDR2 FQNNGV. The CDR3 sequence is 18 residues long. The V and J ends lost 4 bases and 2 bases, in that order; junction bases with no gene match: 12. CDR3 in DNA: TGTGCCAGCAGCTCTCCCGAATCGACTAGCGGGAGTCCCTACGAGCAGTACTTC. This encodes CASSSPESTSGSPYEQYF.

The genes are TRBV6-5 and TRBJ2-7, with 13 bases identical to TRBD2. The CDR3 loop spans 14 amino acids. The junction had 10 bases not matched to a gene; V was cut back by 11 bases and J by 6 bases. CDR1 is MNHEY and CDR2 is SVGAGI in the germline V gene. CDR3 loop: CASQGLAGSGEQYF. In DNA form, the CDR3 reads TGTGCCTCTCAGGGACTAGCGGGATCCGGCGAGCAGTACTTC.

The V and J genes are TRBV18 and TRBJ2-2; 7 positions agree with TRBD1. V lost 3 bases and J lost 5; bases outside the gene matches: 12. Germline assignment: CDR1 KGHSH and CDR2 LQKENI. This CDR3 comprises 17 residues. In nucleotides, the CDR3 is TGTGCCAGCTCACCCAGGATTAGACAGGGCGGAACCGGGGAGCTGTTTTTT. Protein product: CASSPRIRQGGTGELFF.

The chain links TRBV6-1 to TRBJ1-1; 7 bases are a match to TRBD1. The length of the CDR3 is 15 residues. V gave up 6 bases and J gave up 6 bases; unmatched junction bases: 13. Germline V gives CDR1 MNHNS, CDR2 SASEGT. As DNA, the CDR3 is TGTGCCAGCAGATCAAAAGGGGGCGCAGGGCCTGAAGCTTTCTTT. Its translation: CASRSKGGAGPEAFF.

V gene TRBV2 combines with J gene TRBJ2-1; TRBD2 matches at 7 bases. This CDR3 region has 16 residues. Germline V gene data show CDR1 as SNHLY and CDR2 as FYNNEI. V was clipped by 1 base and J by 5 bases; unmatched bases: 8. CDR3 sequence reads: CASSEGGGSPHNEQFF. Here the CDR3 DNA reads TGTGCCAGCAGTGAAGGGGGCGGGAGTCCCCACAATGAGCAGTTCTTC.

V is TRBV4-2 and J is TRBJ2-1; perhaps D is TRBD1 or TRBD2 (5 bases each). CDR3 size: 17 residues. V was cut by 7 bases and J by 0 bases, with 19 bases left in between. The germline V gene encodes CDR1 LGHNA and CDR2 YNFKEQ. The CDR3 sequence is CASKAYMGEHSYNEQFF. CDR3 bases: TGTGCCAGCAAAGCCTATATGGGGGAGCACTCCTACAATGAGCAGTTCTTC.

The chain couples TRBV30 to TRBJ2-2; 8 nucleotides line up with TRBD1. With V trimmed by 2 bases and J by 1 base, 3 bases remained unmatched. The CDR3 has 15 amino acids. CDR1 and CDR2 from the germline V gene are GTSNPN and SVGIG (reference sequence). The CDR3 coding sequence is TGTGCCTGGAGTCTCGGACAGGGGAACACCGGGGAGCTGTTTTTT. Translation gives CAWSLGQGNTGELFF.

V gene TRBV10-3 combines with J gene TRBJ2-2; TRBD2 matches 7 bases. V shed 2 bases, J shed 1 base, and the junction held 4 bases outside the gene matches. CDR1 and CDR2 from the germline V gene are ENHRY and SYGVKD. This CDR3 region has 16 residues. CDR3 in DNA: TGTGCCATCAGTGAGAGCGCTAGCGGGAACACCGGGGAGCTGTTTTTT. This translates into CAISESASGNTGELFF.

This clone was picked up one time. The chain carries TRBV11-3 and TRBJ2-2, with a weak D call TRBD1 (6 bases). There are 13 residues in the CDR3. Germline V gene data show CDR1 as SGHNT and CDR2 as YENEEA. V lost 2 bases and J 8 bases, leaving 9 bases between the germline ends. This CDR3 reads CASSLLDRGELFF. DNA for the CDR3: TGTGCCAGCAGCTTATTAGACAGGGGGGAGCTGTTTTTT.

V is TRBV7-2 and J is TRBJ2-3; no clear D gene. The ends were cut back, 5 bases at V and 2 bases at J, with 11 bases in the middle. CDR1 is SGHTA and CDR2 is FQGNSA in the germline V gene. This CDR3 region has 14 residues. The CDR3 DNA follows: TGTGCCAGCAGCCCCAGCTATCACACAGATACGCAGTATTTT. This codes for CASSPSYHTDTQYF.

The chain recombines TRBV29-1 with TRBJ1-5; the match to TRBD1 covers 11 bases. CDR1 SQVTM and CDR2 ANQGSEA come from the germline V gene. The junction had 6 bases not matched to a gene; V was cut back by 8 bases and J by 6 bases. The CDR3 is 13 amino acids. The CDR3, as DNA: TGCAGCACAGGGACAGGGGGAGGTCAGCCCCAGCATTTT. It yields the protein CSTGTGGGQPQHF. Variable domain in full (rest from reference TRBV29-1 and TRBJ1-5): SAVISQKPSRDICQRGTSLTIQCQVDSQVTMMFWYRQQPGQSLTLIATANQGSEATYESGFVIDKFPISRPNLTFSTLTVSNMSPEDSSIYLCSTGTGGGQPQHFGDGTRLSIL.

This clone appeared once. V gene TRBV5-1 combines with J gene TRBJ1-2; D is perhaps TRBD1 (5 bases). In germline, CDR1 is SGHRS, CDR2 YFSETQ. The CDR3 runs 14 residues. Trimming removed 0 bases from V and 7 bases from J, with 13 bases in between. The CDR3, as DNA: TGCGCCAGCAGCTTGGGAACGACAGACAGTGGCTACACCTTC. This codes for CASSLGTTDSGYTF.

This clone was seen once. V is TRBV6-6 and J is TRBJ2-7; D might be TRBD1 or TRBD2, each matching 5 bases. V was shortened by 5 bases and J by 1 base, with 15 bases between the two germline ends. The length of the CDR3 is 15 residues. CDR1 is MNHNY and CDR2 is SVGAGI in the germline V gene (reference sequence). The CDR3 sequence is CASSGTGSHSYEQYF. In nucleotides, the CDR3 is TGTGCCAGCAGTGGGACCGGGTCCCATTCCTACGAGCAGTACTTC.

The chain employs TRBV5-1 and TRBJ2-7, with a weak D call TRBD2 (6 bases). CDR3 length: 14 residues. The V gene's germline CDR1 is SGHRS and CDR2 YFSETQ. Between the trimmed V and J ends, which lost 0 bases and 3 bases, there was a span of 10 bases. The CDR3 loop is CASSLVGGDYEQYF. DNA for the CDR3: TGCGCCAGCAGCTTGGTTGGAGGGGACTACGAGCAGTACTTC.

The rearrangement joins TRBV4-1 to TRBJ2-3; no clear D. The CDR3 extends over 16 amino acids. V was shortened by 0 bases and J by 6 bases, with 16 bases between the two germline ends. CDR1 and CDR2 (germline): MGHRA, YSYEKL. DNA for the CDR3: TGCGCCAGCAGCCAAGATAGTGACGGAACCATCGATACGCAGTATTTT. Residues: CASSQDSDGTIDTQYF.

This clone was seen only once. V is TRBV5-1 and J is TRBJ1-6; D ambiguous. Deletions cut 2 bases from V and 9 bases from J, with 12 bases between. Germline V gene lookup returns CDR1 SGHRS and CDR2 YFSETQ. This CDR3 comprises 14 residues. The CDR3 DNA follows: TGCGCCAGCAGCTTCGGCACGGACGGTTCACCCCTCCACTTT. Amino acids: CASSFGTDGSPLHF.

The chain employs TRBV10-3 and TRBJ2-1; D gene ambiguous. V was clipped by 8 bases and J by 0 bases, with 17 bases between them. There are 16 residues in the CDR3. The germline V gene encodes CDR1 ENHRY and CDR2 SYGVKD. The CDR3 is CAIGRVFASSYNEQFF. The CDR3 DNA is TGTGCCATCGGCCGGGTTTTTGCCAGCTCCTACAATGAGCAGTTCTTC.

The chain links TRBV21-1 to TRBJ2-3; whether TRBD1, the table's D call, matches the DNA was not checked. TRBV21-1 is labeled a pseudogene. CDR3 length: 16 amino acids. For the CDR3, the DNA is TGTGCCAGCAGCTACCGTTTCCAGGGGCCCACAGATACGCAGTATTTT. Protein: CASSYRFQGPTDTQYF.